Listed here are 27 T cell receptor beta chains from one sample, sequenced in a study of siplizumab effects on memory and regulatory T cells. Profiling relied on immunoSEQ multiplex PCR, and the TCRdb table lists in-frame clones only, not all of them. Of more than 85,000 clones listed, just over 90% were seen once; the top ten hold 0.65% to 0.9%. Sequenced material: Tregs sorted from blood. These receptors came from a human donor in good health.

The V call is TRBV18, the J call TRBJ1-2, with D hard to call. With 3 bases removed from V and 9 bases from J, the gap between germline ends came to 14 bases. This CDR3 spans 13 amino acids. CDR1 and CDR2 (germline): KGHSH, LQKENI. The CDR3 here is CASSPILGESYTF. CDR3 nucleotides: TGTGCCAGCTCACCGATACTGGGAGAAAGCTACACCTTC.

This chain links TRBV6-5 with TRBJ1-2, with D maybe TRBD1 (5 bases). There are 12 residues in the CDR3. Germline V gives CDR1 MNHEY, CDR2 SVGAGI. The germline V and J ends were trimmed by 6 bases and 12 bases, with 17 bases remaining between them. CDR3 coding DNA: TGTGCCAGCAGAAGAGGGACCGACGCTGACACCTTC. Translation: CASRRGTDADTF.

The chain joins TRBV7-9 to TRBJ1-5; 7 bases agree with TRBD1. The V gene end was trimmed by 3 bases and the J gene end by 7 bases; junction bases not matched to a gene: 6. The CDR3 covers 14 residues. Germline loops: CDR1 SEHNR, CDR2 FQNEAQ (reference sequence). The CDR3 region has the DNA TGTGCCAGCAGCTTGGAACAGGGGAGCCAGCCCCAGCATTTT. Its translation is CASSLEQGSQPQHF. Variable domain in full (rest from reference TRBV7-9 and TRBJ1-5): DTGVSQNPRHKITKRGQNVTFRCDPISEHNRLYWYRQTLGQGPEFLTYFQNEAQLEKSRLLSDRFSAERPKGSFSTLEIQRTEQGDSAMYLCASSLEQGSQPQHFGDGTRLSIL.

Notes on this clone: The junction differs from germline at one of its ends, possibly a read error. CDR3 in DNA: TGTACCAGCAGCTACATTCCGGGACAGGGTTACACAGATACGCAGTATTTT. Its translation is CTSSYIPGQGYTDTQYF. This chain connects TRBV11-1 to TRBJ2-3, with 9 bases matching TRBD1. The CDR3 is 17 amino acids. Germline V CDR1 and CDR2: SGHAT, FQDESV (reference sequence).

This chain links TRBV5-6 with TRBJ2-5, with 7 bases that match TRBD2. Germline V lookup: CDR1 SGHDT, CDR2 YYEEEE. The V gene end was trimmed by 7 bases and the J gene end by 8 bases; junction bases not matched to a gene: 17. The length of the CDR3 is 15 residues. As DNA, the CDR3 is TGTGCCAGCCAAAGCTTGGGGGAGCGGGGAGAAACCCAGTACTTC. Protein: CASQSLGERGETQYF.

The chain links TRBV19 to TRBJ1-2; no definite D call. Trimming shortened V by 6 bases and J by 2 bases, and 16 bases separated the two germline ends. Germline assignment: CDR1 LNHDA and CDR2 SQIVND (reference sequence). The CDR3 runs 15 residues. Here the CDR3 DNA reads TGTGCCAGTAGGTTGGCAGCGCATCCCAACTATGGCTACACCTTC. Its translation is CASRLAAHPNYGYTF.

V is TRBV7-2 and J is TRBJ2-3; 7 bases align to TRBD2. V shed 7 bases and J 4 bases; nucleotides not matched to a gene: 5. There are 13 residues in the CDR3. CDR1 SGHTA and CDR2 FQGNSA come from the germline V gene. The DNA for the CDR3 is TGTGCCAGCAACGCCGGGGGGTCAGATACGCAGTATTTT. It specifies CASNAGGSDTQYF.

The genes are TRBV6-1 and TRBJ1-2; the match to TRBD1 covers 7 bases. J lost 5 bases, V lost 8 bases, and 11 bases had no gene match. CDR1 is MNHNS, CDR2 SASEGT, per germline. The length of the CDR3 is 14 residues. In DNA form, the CDR3 reads TGTGCCAGCCTCTGGCGGGGACAGATATATGGCTACACCTTC. It is translated as CASLWRGQIYGYTF.

This chain connects TRBV9 to TRBJ1-6; 7 positions agree with TRBD1. V was pared by 3 bases and J by 13 bases, with 10 bases of the junction left unmatched. From germline, CDR1 is SGDLS and CDR2 YYNGEE. This CDR3 has 14 residues. CDR3 sequence: CASSGLWTGGPLHF. The CDR3 DNA is TGTGCCAGCAGCGGACTTTGGACAGGAGGCCCCCTCCACTTT.

This chain connects TRBV6-1 to TRBJ2-7; D gene unclear. The CDR3 runs to 12 residues. V gave up 2 bases and J gave up 3 bases, with 5 bases separating them. From germline, CDR1 is MNHNS and CDR2 SASEGT. This chain's CDR3 is CASSESVYEQYF. As DNA, the CDR3 is TGTGCCAGCAGTGAAAGTGTCTACGAGCAGTACTTC.

The genes are TRBV1 and TRBJ1-2; TRBD1, as called in the table, went unchecked against the DNA. TRBV1 is noted as a pseudogene. The CDR3 contains 22 residues. The CDR3 sequence: CTSSQVVNGGPGQGTKGYGYTF. The DNA of the CDR3 is TGCACCAGCAGCCAAGTCGTCAACGGGGGTCCGGGACAGGGAACCAAAGGATATGGCTACACCTTC.

The chain has TRBV5-8 and TRBJ2-3; 7 bases match TRBD2. The CDR3 has 13 residues. The V and J ends lost 4 bases and 4 bases, in that order; junction bases with no gene match: 3. Germline V gene data show CDR1 as SGHTS and CDR2 as YDEGEE. This CDR3 reads CASSQTSPDTQYF. In nucleotides, the CDR3 is TGTGCCAGCAGCCAGACTAGCCCAGATACGCAGTATTTT.

This sequence joins TRBV7-2 and TRBJ2-4; no reliable D call. From germline, CDR1 is SGHTA and CDR2 FQGNSA. Trimming cost V 1 base and J 0 bases, with 7 bases left between them. The CDR3 is 15 amino acids. The CDR3 loop is CASSLETLAKNIQYF. CDR3 bases: TGTGCCAGCAGCTTAGAGACACTAGCCAAAAACATTCAGTACTTC.

The chain has TRBV4-1 and TRBJ2-7; no reliable D call. The CDR3 totals 13 residues. Germline V gene sequence: CDR1 MGHRA, CDR2 YSYEKL. Trimming removed 3 bases from V and 6 bases from J, with 12 bases in between. The CDR3 DNA reads TGCGCCAGCAGCCAGACGACTGTATTCGAGCAGTACTTC. This codes for CASSQTTVFEQYF.

Remarks on this clone: The junction and the germline gene differ at one end; a read error may be behind it. The V call is TRBV18, the J call TRBJ2-1; D is undetermined. The germline V gene has CDR1 KGHSH and CDR2 LQKENI. The CDR3 length is 13 residues. The CDR3 protein is CASSLGSYSEEFF. The CDR3 DNA reads as TGTGCCAGCTCACTCGGATCCTACTCTGAGGAGTTCTTC.

The gene calls are TRBV11-1 and TRBJ2-3, with a possible D match to TRBD2 (6 bases). The CDR3 contains 16 residues. Germline assignment: CDR1 SGHAT and CDR2 FQDESV (reference sequence). V was trimmed by 7 bases and J by 2 bases, leaving 19 bases between them. The CDR3 sequence: CASTHPRAGHTDTQYF. The CDR3 DNA sequence: TGTGCCAGCACTCACCCCCGGGCGGGGCACACAGATACGCAGTATTTT.

The chain employs TRBV29-1 and TRBJ1-5; 9 bases map to TRBD1. With 7 bases clipped from V and 5 bases from J, the junction kept 6 bases outside the gene matches. Germline values: CDR1 SQVTM, CDR2 ANQGSEA. The CDR3 has 13 amino acids. CDR3 sequence (DNA): TGCAGCGGGGGACAGGGTGGTGATCAGCCCCAGCATTTT. Translation: CSGGQGGDQPQHF.

The chain is built from TRBV7-9 and TRBJ1-1, with a tentative D call TRBD1 (5 bases). The CDR3 has 12 amino acids. Germline CDR1 and CDR2: SEHNR and FQNEAQ (reference sequence). V dropped 5 bases and J dropped 6 bases, with 10 bases sitting between them. Here the CDR3 DNA reads TGTGCCAGCAGCCCGGGGGGATCTGAAGCTTTCTTT. Protein: CASSPGGSEAFF.

The chain is built from TRBV6-6 and TRBJ1-1, with TRBD1 matching 7 bases. The CDR3 spans 15 residues. With V trimmed by 6 bases and J by 6 bases, 13 bases remained unmatched. Germline V gene data show CDR1 as MNHNY and CDR2 as SVGAGI (reference sequence). The CDR3 coding sequence is TGTGCCAGCAGCCCCAACACAATTACAGGGGCTGAAGCTTTCTTT. This sequence encodes CASSPNTITGAEAFF.

The chain couples TRBV13 to TRBJ2-7; D uncertain. The germline V gene has CDR1 PRHDT and CDR2 FYEKMQ (reference sequence). Trimming removed 4 bases at V and 4 bases at J, with 20 bases between. There are 16 residues in the CDR3. The CDR3 is CASSSTKGAVPYEQYF. For the CDR3, the DNA is TGTGCCAGCAGCTCCACAAAGGGCGCGGTCCCTTACGAGCAGTACTTC.

Written as DNA, the CDR3 is TGTGCCAGCAGCTTTCGGGGGAACTTAGCTCTGAAGCCCCAGCATTTT. Translating it yields CASSFRGNLALKPQHF. This chain uses TRBV5-6 with TRBJ1-5, with TRBD1 as a possible D gene (5 bases). Trimming took off 2 bases at V and 8 bases at J, with 20 bases between the two ends. CDR1 SGHDT and CDR2 YYEEEE come from the germline V gene. CDR3 length: 16 residues. Full variable domain (outside the CDR3, taken from reference TRBV5-6 and TRBJ1-5): DAGVTQSPTHLIKTRGQQVTLRCSPKSGHDTVSWYQQALGQGPQFIFQYYEEEERQRGNFPDRFSGHQFPNYSSELNVNALLLGDSALYLCASSFRGNLALKPQHFGDGTRLSIL.

The V and J genes are TRBV6-5 and TRBJ1-2, with D possibly being TRBD1 (6 bases). This CDR3 is 15 amino acids long. V was clipped by 6 bases and J by 5 bases, with 19 bases between them. CDR1 is MNHEY, CDR2 SVGAGI, per germline. The CDR3 DNA is TGTGCCAGCAGACCCTCCGGGACATCCCGGTATGGCTACACCTTC. Amino acid sequence: CASRPSGTSRYGYTF.

This sequence joins TRBV7-9 and TRBJ1-2; 12 bases map to TRBD1. The CDR3 totals 16 residues. Germline values: CDR1 SEHNR, CDR2 FQNEAQ (reference sequence). The junction had 7 bases not matched to a gene; V was cut back by 4 bases and J by 4 bases. The CDR3 protein is CASSSSRDRGLYGYTF. The CDR3, as DNA: TGTGCCAGCAGCTCCAGCCGGGACAGGGGGCTCTATGGCTACACCTTC.

This chain connects TRBV30 to TRBJ1-1, with D maybe TRBD1 (6 bases). From germline, CDR1 is GTSNPN and CDR2 SVGIG (reference sequence). Trimming stripped 6 bases from V and 4 bases from J, with 12 bases between. The CDR3 sequence is 12 residues long. CDR3 nucleotides: TGTGCCTGCAGACAGGTTCTCACTGAAGCTTTCTTT. Translating gives CACRQVLTEAFF.

This rearrangement joins TRBV6-5 to TRBJ1-2, with D unresolved. V was clipped by 7 bases and J by 6 bases, with 12 bases between them. The CDR3 length is 12 residues. Germline values: CDR1 MNHEY, CDR2 SVGAGI. DNA of the CDR3: TGTGCCAGCAAAGGACTCGGAGATGGCTACACCTTC. Protein: CASKGLGDGYTF.

J is TRBJ1-1 and V is TRBV18; 8 bases are shared with TRBD1. The CDR3 extends over 13 amino acids. V was clipped by 3 bases and J by 4 bases; unmatched bases: 1. Germline assignment: CDR1 KGHSH and CDR2 LQKENI. CDR3 sequence: CASSPTGGTEAFF. CDR3 bases: TGTGCCAGCTCACCTACAGGGGGCACTGAAGCTTTCTTT.

The chain employs TRBV11-2 and TRBJ2-1; D gene ambiguous. The V end lost 4 bases, the J end lost 7 bases, and 11 bases lay between the germline ends. The CDR3 extends over 13 amino acids. Germline values: CDR1 SGHAT, CDR2 FQNNGV. CDR3 nucleotide sequence: TGTGCCAGCAGCTCCTTGGGCGGAAATGAGCAGTTCTTC. This sequence encodes CASSSLGGNEQFF.